This T cell receptor beta chain was identified during a study of cytomegalovirus exposure and HLA in healthy donors (dated by TCRdb to 2017 to 2019). Regarding the research as a whole: An earlier analysis of approximately 550 of the donors reported more than 250 Gb of sequence data and more than 90 million unique TCR beta sequences from 150 million to 200 million T cells. Roughly 310 gigabases of sequencing data and some 85 million unique TCR sequences were included in an early release covering roughly 700 HLA-typed donors. Of the roughly 390 genotyped donors, approximately 81% were placed in the genetic ancestry cluster associated with self-reported Caucasian donors. The study was designed to test whether signatures of past pathogen exposure could be identified by cataloging public T cell receptors. The study used immunosequencing to profile the T cell repertoires of around 600 subjects and linked those repertoires to cytomegalovirus serostatus. Besides the first cohort of around 700 subjects, a separate validation cohort made up of roughly 120 different subjects was used. High-throughput TCR immunosequencing, statistical association of individual TCRs with disease status, and machine learning were combined to predict cytomegalovirus infection status. A later analysis re-analyzed previously published TCR beta repertoires from roughly 690 donors and added high-resolution HLA genotyping to study TCR occurrence patterns. Rather than using new phenotypic data, the later analysis identified candidate immune exposures from TCR beta sequences and from how often those sequences occurred across donors. To decide whether each TCR beta V gene segment behaved as functional or pseudogenic, an earlier analysis of 587 of the donors relied on high-throughput TCR beta sequencing. Donor age, sex, ethnicity and CMV serostatus were compiled alongside the repertoire data. Genome-wide SNP genotypes for about 65% of the roughly 670 donors were used in a later genetic analysis, which treated that subset as a discovery cohort. All discovery cohort repertoires had been generated using a single sequencing platform. HLA typing included class I and class II loci at four-digit resolution. Typing coverage varied by locus: about 620-630 donors for A, B, C, DRB1 and DQB1; under 550 for DQA1; more than 600 for DPA1; under 490 for DPB1. Because of strong linkage in the cohort, four or five DR-DQ haplotypes were treated as single units for association and clustering. On average, about 240,000 unique TCR beta nucleotide sequences were sequenced per donor among about 400 genotyped donors of the cohort, with roughly 18% of those sequences being non-productive. Beyond this particular receptor, the publication reports: A few of the identified cytomegalovirus-associated TCR beta chains were confirmed in vitro to be specific for cytomegalovirus antigens. A further reported finding was that TCR beta sequences accurately predicted the HLA-A and HLA-B alleles for most subjects in the first cohort. Roughly uniform sequencing depth across donors was assumed in presence/absence analyses, although this assumption may not hold. Specific HLA alleles were associated with around 18,000 TCR beta sequences at a false discovery rate of 0.05 in a later analysis. The study listed 164 TCR beta chains as associated with cytomegalovirus. Because HLA typing was missing for some donors at each locus, association tests included only the typed subset. Correlated functional status among segregating V segments might reflect linkage disequilibrium, but an unknown experimental factor could not be ruled out. According to a later genetic analysis, donors in an Asian-associated ancestry cluster had fewer N-insertions in productive TCRs than the approximately 690-donor mean. In a later analysis, HLA-associated TCR beta chains showed more clonal expansion and lower generation probabilities than non-associated chains that were equally common. In a later analysis, several top co-occurrence clusters were reported to appear linked to parvovirus B19, influenza, CMV and Epstein-Barr virus. Strong co-occurrence of HLA alleles, especially DR and DQ, made assigning TCR associations to individual alleles difficult. Only TCR beta chains were sequenced in this cohort, and the absence of alpha or paired-chain data limited detectable features. Immune exposure information for the cohort was limited to CMV serostatus. The classifier was reported to diagnose cytomegalovirus status with high specificity and sensitivity in both the original cohort and the validation cohort. In an earlier analysis of around 600 of the donors, most TCR beta V segments were observed in productive rearrangements about 87% or about 30% of the time, broadly matching IMGT annotations. A later analysis found that TCR association rates varied across HLA loci, with DRB1 alleles showing the most associated TCRs and HLA-C alleles the fewest. In a later analysis, most CMV-associated TCR beta chains were found to appear HLA-restricted, with HLA associations seemingly driven largely by CMV exposure. The authors suggested that the approach could potentially be extended to other disease states and immunological phenotypes. While some public TCRs were present in many individuals, most TCR sequences turned up only very rarely across donors. Some IMGT-functional V segments, including TRBV6-2 and TRBV6-3, could not be distinguished by the 87-base-pair reads and were therefore excluded. V-gene and J-gene trimming of TCR beta chains was associated with a missense DCLRE1C variant in a later genetic analysis, and the association was replicated in an independent cohort. The earlier analysis of 587 of the donors excluded over 15 rarely observed V segments, including chromosome 9 orphons, because counts were too low. A cluster of highly shared sequence variants was judged likely to be a technical artifact of the sequencing pipeline.

The library was generated by the immunoSEQ multiplex PCR assay. The multiplex PCR relied on a mix of 60 forward primers for TCR Vbeta segments and 13 reverse primers for TCR Jbeta segments. The CDR3 region of rearranged TCR beta genes was amplified from genomic DNA with a multiplex PCR assay. The Illumina HiSeq System was used to sequence the amplified TCR beta libraries as 87-base-pair reads. Per the authors' processing: In a later analysis, about 80 million unique TCR beta chains were counted across the 500 to 700 repertoires, and around 10 million of these chains were shared by at least two donors. Raw reads were error-corrected and collapsed into unique sequences with a nearest-neighbor algorithm that merged closely related sequences to remove PCR and sequencing errors. CDR3 sequences were aligned to IMGT reference sequences to assign V, D and J gene segments. For a sequence to be retained, at least a six-nucleotide match to both a V gene segment and a J gene segment was required. A rearrangement was called productive if the CDR3 had no stop codons and remained in frame with V and J, and every other rearrangement was called non-productive. Following IMGT convention, CDR3 was defined as the stretch from the second conserved V-encoded cysteine up to the conserved J-encoded phenylalanine. The earlier analysis of a few hundred of the donors excluded any sequence lacking an unambiguous match to a single V gene segment. In an earlier analysis of approximately 550 of the donors, V segments were called functional above 56.7% productive rearrangements and were called segregating when the between-donor standard deviation exceeded 5%. A statistical classification framework was developed to diagnose cytomegalovirus status using the catalog of TCR beta chain sequences. V and J gene assignment, in a later analysis, came from comparing TCR nucleotide sequences with IMGT/GENE-DB human TR gene sequences. Using the TCRdist pipeline, a later analysis assigned CDR3 sequences along with most-parsimonious VDJ recombination scenarios. A later analysis defined each TCR beta chain by its CDR3 amino acid sequence plus V-gene family, and excluded reads lacking a unique V-gene family. A later analysis removed 450 to 600 highly shared, low-generation-probability nucleotide sequences to deal with suspected cross-contamination and a sequencing artifact. A later analysis calculated a clonal expansion index for each public chain from normalized within-repertoire ranks of inferred template counts. In a later analysis, generation probabilities were computed with a VDJ recombination model fitted to out-of-frame rearrangements, and the resulting probabilities were checked against IGoR. In a later analysis, hypergeometric tests were used to score TCR-TCR, TCR-HLA and TCR-CMV co-occurrence, with a repertoire-size bias correction applied to TCR pairs. To estimate false discovery rates, a later analysis permuted the HLA or CMV assignments 20 times. In a later analysis, co-occurring TCRs were grouped using DBSCAN, with TCRdist sequence similarity added in when clustering inside HLA-allele-positive subsets. Repertoires with fewer than 30,000 or more than 120,000 public chains, plus five repertoires with anomalous nucleotide sharing, were excluded from co-occurrence clustering. This immuneACCESS table, as held by TCRdb, lists in-frame sequences with V and J called but not all clones. Of the missing ones, under half trace to an unresolved V gene in checked studies; the others have no known cause. For V, J and clone size, that table is used; D and trimming come from the DNA. This sample's records show approximately 130,000 clones. Jointly, the top ten make up roughly 2% of the sample.

The germline V gene sets CDR1 to MDHEN and CDR2 to SYDVKM. The V end loses 3 bases and the J end loses 5 bases, and a stretch of 9 bases separates them. Inclusive of the bounding cysteine and phenylalanine, the CDR3 is 13 residues long. Only the CDR3 portion is preserved as DNA: 39 bases, with reading frame beginning at the first base. The cohort consisted of 600 to 700 healthy bone marrow donors. Cohort members were all nominally healthy when sampled, although unrecorded immune exposures were likely present. The donor was CMV seronegative and belonged to the group of over 300 seronegative cohort members. Each donor provided a peripheral blood sample, and peripheral blood mononuclear cells were used for TCR beta sequencing. The Qiagen DNeasy Blood Extraction Kit was used to extract genomic DNA from the blood cell samples. On this clone: The specificity of this receptor is unknown.

The receptor was isolated from an older woman in good health and CMV-seronegative. This chain joins TRBV28 to TRBJ2-3; the D gene is perhaps TRBD1, on 6 matching bases. Sequencing was carried out using PBMCs. The CDR3 in this case is CASSFLQGDTQYF. The DNA sequence is as follows: TGTGCCAGCAGTTTTTTACAGGGAGATACGCAGTATTTT.